A single sample gave rise to the 21 T cell receptor beta chains below, sequenced in a study of OX40 agonist ivuxolimab in advanced cancers. The data were produced by immunoSEQ multiplex PCR, yet TCRdb's version contains in-frame clones alone and is incomplete. Of some 71,000 clones in the sample, 75% to 90% were seen once. The source material was CD4+ or CD8+ T cells sorted from blood, sampled in a trial of the OX40 agonist ivuxolimab. These receptors originate from an adult with an advanced solid tumor such as melanoma, head and neck, liver or kidney cancer.

The chain employs TRBV28 and TRBJ1-5; D is ambiguous. Germline CDR1 reads MDHEN; CDR2 reads SYDVKM. This CDR3 has 16 residues. The V end was cut by 5 bases, the J end by 5 bases, with 19 bases between. The CDR3 loop is CASSPPGTSGHQPQHF. For the CDR3, the DNA is TGTGCCAGCAGTCCCCCAGGAACCTCCGGACATCAGCCCCAGCATTTT.

This sequence joins TRBV6-5 and TRBJ2-7; possibly TRBD2 for D (6 bases). Trimming shortened V by 6 bases and J by 6 bases, and 15 bases separated the two germline ends. This CDR3 has 13 amino acids. The germline V gene encodes CDR1 MNHEY and CDR2 SVGAGI. The CDR3 sequence is CASRLPGGGEQYF. The CDR3 DNA is TGTGCCAGCAGGCTACCCGGGGGAGGCGAGCAGTACTTC.

This chain uses TRBV6-5 with TRBJ1-6; D gene ambiguous. The CDR3 loop spans 12 amino acids. In germline, CDR1 is MNHEY, CDR2 SVGAGI. Trimming removed 3 bases at V and 7 bases at J, with 4 bases between. CDR3 amino acids: CASSYGNSPLHF. The CDR3 region has the DNA TGTGCCAGCAGTTATGGCAATTCACCCCTCCACTTT.

This rearrangement joins TRBV6-1 to TRBJ1-5; unclear D gene. Germline CDR1 and CDR2: MNHNS and SASEGT. Deletions cut 3 bases from V and 3 bases from J, with 15 bases between. This CDR3 contains 16 residues. The CDR3: CASSEVAGLHNQPQHF. As DNA, the CDR3 is TGTGCCAGCAGTGAGGTGGCAGGTCTCCACAATCAGCCCCAGCATTTT.

In this sample, this clone turned up once. The CDR3 protein is CASIPGGAGTYEQYF. CDR3 DNA sequence: TGTGCCAGCATTCCAGGGGGCGCGGGTACCTACGAGCAGTACTTC. The chain recombines TRBV27 with TRBJ2-7, with 8 bases aligning to TRBD1. CDR1 is MNHEY, CDR2 SMNVEV, per germline (reference sequence). CDR3 size: 15 residues. After removal of 7 bases from V and 2 bases from J, the junction contained 10 bases not matched to a gene.

This chain connects TRBV5-1 to TRBJ2-3, with 7 positions matching TRBD1. J gave up 3 bases and V 0 bases, and 1 base lay outside the gene matches. The germline V gene has CDR1 SGHRS and CDR2 YFSETQ. The length of the CDR3 is 14 residues. CDR3 nucleotide sequence: TGCGCCAGCAGCTTGGGGGACAGTACAGATACGCAGTATTTT. It yields the protein CASSLGDSTDTQYF.

This chain links TRBV5-1 with TRBJ2-7; perhaps TRBD2 as D (6 bases). This CDR3 has 15 amino acids. V lost 4 bases and J lost 2, with 16 bases in between. Looked up from germline, CDR1 is SGHRS and CDR2 is YFSETQ. The CDR3, as DNA: TGCGCCAGCAGCGAGGGGACTTTACCTCCCTACGAGCAGTACTTC. It specifies CASSEGTLPPYEQYF.

As DNA, the CDR3 is TGTGCCAGCAGCCCCTCGGGACAGAACCAAGAGACCCAGTACTTC. Protein: CASSPSGQNQETQYF. The chain couples TRBV4-2 to TRBJ2-5; 7 bases agree with TRBD1. V trimming: 4 bases; J trimming: 0 bases; junction bases outside the gene matches: 5. The CDR3 loop spans 15 amino acids. The germline V gene has CDR1 LGHNA and CDR2 YNFKEQ.

The rearrangement joins TRBV28 to TRBJ1-1; D gene unclear. This CDR3 is built from 15 residues. Trimming removed 5 bases from V and 2 bases from J, with 15 bases in between. The V gene's germline CDR1 is MDHEN and CDR2 SYDVKM. CDR3 sequence reads: CASSRPGTRNTEAFF. For the CDR3, the DNA is TGTGCCAGCAGTCGCCCAGGCACCCGTAACACTGAAGCTTTCTTT.

This clone was counted a few times. The chain carries TRBV29-1 and TRBJ1-2, with 11 positions matching TRBD1. V lost 6 bases, J lost 8 bases, and 8 bases stayed unmatched. Germline V gene lookup returns CDR1 SQVTM and CDR2 ANQGSEA. This CDR3 spans 13 amino acids. The CDR3 sequence: CSVVGQGGKGYTF. Written as DNA, the CDR3 is TGCAGCGTGGTGGGACAGGGGGGAAAAGGCTACACCTTC.

CDR3 DNA sequence: TGCGCCAGCAGCAAATTAGAGGAGACAGGGTGGAGGGAAAAACTGTTTTTT. It encodes CASSKLEETGWREKLFF. V is TRBV4-1 and J is TRBJ1-4; 7 nucleotides align to TRBD1. CDR3 size: 17 residues. The junction had 17 bases not matched to a gene; V was cut back by 5 bases and J by 8 bases. CDR1 MGHRA and CDR2 YSYEKL come from the germline V gene.

The V and J genes are TRBV6-5 and TRBJ1-2; 11 positions agree with TRBD1. This CDR3 is built from 15 residues. Trimming cost V 5 bases and J 7 bases; bases outside gene matches: 9. The germline V gene has CDR1 MNHEY and CDR2 SVGAGI. The CDR3 sequence: CASSRAGQGAFGYTF. The CDR3 nucleotides are TGTGCCAGCAGTCGAGCCGGACAGGGGGCGTTTGGCTACACCTTC.

This clone has a handful of counts. The chain links TRBV5-5 to TRBJ1-6, with D possibly being TRBD1 (6 bases). CDR3 length: 16 amino acids. The germline V and J ends were trimmed by 3 bases and 5 bases, with 15 bases remaining between them. Germline CDR1 and CDR2: SGHKS and YYEKEE (reference sequence). The CDR3 here is CASSYLQGWHNSPLHF. DNA for the CDR3: TGTGCCAGCAGCTACCTTCAGGGGTGGCATAATTCACCCCTCCACTTT.

The rearrangement uses TRBV27 and TRBJ1-3, with a possible D match to TRBD1 (6 bases). CDR3 size: 17 residues. V shed 3 bases and J shed 3 bases, with 18 bases lying between them. The germline CDR1 and CDR2 sequences are MNHEY and SMNVEV (reference sequence). DNA for the CDR3: TGTGCCAGCAGTTTTACCCCTCCGGGGGCTAGTGGAAACACCATATATTTT. Its translation: CASSFTPPGASGNTIYF.

The chain has TRBV27 and TRBJ2-4, with TRBD1 matching over 7 bases. J lost 9 bases, V lost 6 bases, and 5 bases had no gene match. The CDR3 is 12 residues long. Germline lookup yields CDR1 MNHEY and CDR2 SMNVEV (reference sequence). For the CDR3, the DNA is TGTGCCAGCAGGTCCAGGGGGAGCATTCAGTACTTC. Its translation: CASRSRGSIQYF.

CDR3 region: CASSQEDRVNSPLHF. The DNA of the CDR3 is TGTGCCAGCAGCCAAGAGGACAGGGTTAATTCACCCCTCCACTTT. The chain has TRBV4-2 and TRBJ1-6, with 8 bases aligning to TRBD1. The CDR3 contains 15 residues. Unmatched junction bases numbered 1, after V lost 0 bases and J lost 6 bases. The germline CDR1 and CDR2 sequences are LGHNA and YNFKEQ.

The gene calls are TRBV11-2 and TRBJ2-2, with 10 bases aligning to TRBD1. Germline CDR1 and CDR2: SGHAT and FQNNGV. J gave up 7 bases and V 5 bases, and 4 bases lay outside the gene matches. This CDR3 comprises 14 residues. The CDR3: CASSPGTGVGELFF. CDR3 DNA: TGTGCCAGCAGCCCCGGGACAGGGGTCGGGGAGCTGTTTTTT.

This chain joins TRBV7-2 and TRBJ2-3; D is ambiguous. Germline loops: CDR1 SGHTA, CDR2 FQGNSA. The CDR3 sequence is 12 residues long. V lost 1 base and J lost 6, with 5 bases in between. The CDR3 region is CASSLDADTQYF. DNA of the CDR3: TGTGCCAGCAGCTTAGATGCGGATACGCAGTATTTT.

The chain links TRBV30 to TRBJ1-1; D is uncertain. The V end was cut by 0 bases, the J end by 1 base, with 6 bases between. Germline CDR1 and CDR2: GTSNPN and SVGIG (reference sequence). The CDR3 covers 13 residues. CDR3: CAWSVLRNTEAFF. The CDR3 bases are TGTGCCTGGAGTGTACTTAGGAACACTGAAGCTTTCTTT.

CDR3 sequence reads: CATSRDLLAGTYEQYF. The DNA for the CDR3 is TGTGCCACCAGCAGAGATCTTCTAGCGGGGACCTACGAGCAGTACTTC. The chain carries TRBV15 and TRBJ2-7; 9 bases line up with TRBD2. Germline V gene lookup returns CDR1 LNHNV and CDR2 YYDKDF (reference sequence). CDR3 size: 16 residues. V lost 0 bases, J lost 2 bases, and 5 bases stayed unmatched.

This clone was counted only a few times. The chain joins TRBV30 to TRBJ1-6; perhaps TRBD1 as D (5 bases). The germline gives CDR1 GTSNPN, CDR2 SVGIG (reference sequence). V was pared by 4 bases and J by 4 bases, with 20 bases between. CDR3 size: 17 residues. The DNA for the CDR3 is TGTGCCTGGATTACAGGCGGCACATGGGGATATAATTCACCCCTCCACTTT. Its translation: CAWITGGTWGYNSPLHF.